This entry concerns a single T cell receptor (beta chain). The CDR3 runs 15 residues. CDR1 is SNHLY and CDR2 is FYNNEI in the germline V gene. The V gene end was trimmed by 2 bases and the J gene end by 7 bases; junction bases not matched to a gene: 7. The data belong to a study of blood T cell repertoires in COVID-19. In the study overall: PBMCs, B-cell-depleted T cells, or T cells provided the cDNA or gDNA that made up the material.

The table came from immunoSEQ multiplex PCR; TCRdb's copy has only in-frame clones and leaves some out. The sample holds around 210,000 clones, 88% seen once. The source of this sequence is a man between 18 and 35 years old with active or convalescent COVID-19. The material sequenced was peripheral blood. The chain recombines TRBV2 with TRBJ2-1, with 8 bases fitting TRBD2. This CDR3 reads CASSELSGSLNEQFF. The CDR3 bases are TGTGCCAGCAGTGAACTCAGCGGGAGTTTGAATGAGCAGTTCTTC.